The next 7 T cell receptor beta chains were all read from a single sample in a study of vaccination effects on CD4 cells after COVID-19. Sequencing in the ViraFEST assay came after antigen-specific CD4+ T cells had been expanded with viral peptide pools, which were used to stimulate PBMC. Cells that had been cultured for 10 days were the source of isolated CD4+ T cells. These receptors' antigens are unknown. Profiling relied on immunoSEQ multiplex PCR, and the TCRdb table lists in-frame clones only, not all of them. The table records 13,000 to 15,000 clones, around 76% of them present only once. The sample here was CD4+ T cells from PBMCs cultured with HCoV-229E spike peptides, taken before COVID-19 vaccination. The receptors shown here come from a human donor who received a COVID-19 vaccine.

The gene calls are TRBV3-1 (or the pseudogene TRBV3-2) and TRBJ2-7, with 8 bases fitting TRBD1. The CDR3 extends over 13 amino acids. Looked up from germline, CDR1 is LGHDT and CDR2 is YNNKEL (reference sequence). V was pared by 3 bases and J by 8 bases, with 6 bases of the junction left unmatched. CDR3 bases: TGTGCCAGCAGCCAGGGCGACAGGGGCCAGCAGTACTTC. Translating it yields CASSQGDRGQQYF.

The rearrangement uses TRBV24-1 and TRBJ1-1, with 7 bases matching TRBD1. The trim removed 3 bases at V and 3 bases at J, leaving 6 bases unmatched. The CDR3 loop spans 15 amino acids. Looked up from germline, CDR1 is KGHDR and CDR2 is SFDVKD. CDR3 nucleotides: TGTGCCACCAGTGATCCGGGCACAGGGGACACTGAAGCTTTCTTT. Translation: CATSDPGTGDTEAFF.

The J gene is TRBJ2-5, the V gene TRBV7-3; 8 bases fit TRBD2. The CDR3 has 17 amino acids. The germline gives CDR1 SGHTA, CDR2 FQGTGA. V shed 5 bases, J shed 3 bases, and the junction held 14 bases outside the gene matches. The CDR3 sequence is CASSPPLGRGAEETQYF. Written as DNA, the CDR3 is TGTGCCAGCAGCCCCCCGCTGGGGCGGGGGGCGGAAGAGACCCAGTACTTC.

This chain joins TRBV6-5 and TRBJ2-7; D gene uncertain. Trimming stripped 2 bases from V and 0 bases from J, with 5 bases between. Per germline, CDR1 MNHEY and CDR2 SVGAGI. The CDR3 is 13 amino acids. The DNA for the CDR3 is TGTGCCAGCAGTTACGGCGGCTCCTACGAGCAGTACTTC. It codes for CASSYGGSYEQYF.

The V and J genes are TRBV19 and TRBJ2-7, with D possibly being TRBD2 (5 bases). CDR1 and CDR2 from the germline V gene are LNHDA and SQIVND (reference sequence). CDR3 length equals 15 residues. V lost 1 base, J lost 3 bases, and 13 bases lay in between. As DNA, the CDR3 is TGTGCCAGTAGTATAGGACTCCGGGGATACTACGAGCAGTACTTC. Translating it yields CASSIGLRGYYEQYF.

In this sample, this clone turned up a few times. The chain is built from TRBV29-1 and TRBJ1-4; 7 bases are a match to TRBD1. The germline V gene has CDR1 SQVTM and CDR2 ANQGSEA. J was trimmed by 4 bases and V by 6 bases; bases with no gene match: 8. The CDR3 runs to 14 residues. The CDR3 protein is CSVSPGGNNEKLFF. CDR3 sequence (DNA): TGCAGCGTCTCGCCAGGGGGTAATAATGAAAAACTGTTTTTT.

This chain joins TRBV7-2 and TRBJ1-3, with TRBD1 matching over 8 bases. This CDR3 has 16 amino acids. CDR1 and CDR2 (germline): SGHTA, FQGNSA. J gave up 4 bases and V 1 base, and 6 bases lay outside the gene matches. The CDR3 nucleotides read TGTGCCAGCAGCTTAGATCAGGGGGCGTTGGGAAACACCATATATTTT. This encodes CASSLDQGALGNTIYF.